This TCR beta chain came from a study of tumor and adjacent non-tumor tissue in lung cancer. Study context: Aged about 30 to 76 years, patients included more than nine men and 4 to 6 women with stage I to III disease.

Findings and limits, study-wide: In normal lung, the top 100 clones were significantly more dominant than in tumor. Significantly higher TCR diversity was found in tumor than normal lung.

No cell sorting was done before RNA was extracted from the tissue. The CDR3 totals 13 residues. Germline values: CDR1 SQVTM, CDR2 ANQGSEA. TCRbeta libraries were built with three rounds of nested PCR, modified from ARM-PCR. Using its own MiXCR run on the multiplex PCR reads, TCRdb lists one record per CDR3 protein. The profile shows 100,000 to 120,000 distinct CDR3 sequences, over 70% of them singletons. In the case of this clonotype: Its specificity is unknown. The junction shows a germline mismatch at one end, possibly a read error.

This clonotype originated in a man aged 65-85 years with non-small cell lung cancer. The V call is TRBV29-1, the J call TRBJ2-5, with a possible D match to TRBD1 (5 bases). Sequencing was performed on lung tumor tissue. CDR3 coding DNA: TGCAGCGTGGACAACAGGTTCCAAGAGACCCAGTACTTT. It codes for CSVDNRFQETQYF.